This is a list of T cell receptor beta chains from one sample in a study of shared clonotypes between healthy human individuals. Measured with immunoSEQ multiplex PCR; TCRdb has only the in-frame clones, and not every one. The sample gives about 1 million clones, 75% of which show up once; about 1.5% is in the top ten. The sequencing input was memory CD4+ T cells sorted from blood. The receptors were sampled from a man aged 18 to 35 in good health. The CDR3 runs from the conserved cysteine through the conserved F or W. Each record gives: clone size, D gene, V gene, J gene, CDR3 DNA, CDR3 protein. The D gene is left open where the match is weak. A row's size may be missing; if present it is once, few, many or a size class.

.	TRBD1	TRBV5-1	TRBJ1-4	TGCGCCAGCAGCTCAGGGGGAAAGGTGGAAAAACTGTTTTTT	CASSSGGKVEKLFF
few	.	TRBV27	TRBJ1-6	TGTGCCAGCAGTTTAGAGGGGCTGTATAATTCACCCCTCCACTTT	CASSLEGLYNSPLHF
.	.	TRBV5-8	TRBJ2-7	TGTGCCAGCAGCTTGGCCGTGGCAGAGTACTTC	CASSLAVAEYF
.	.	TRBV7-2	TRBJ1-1	TGTGCCAGCAGCTTAGGGGATTGGAACTCATTT	CASSLGDWNSF
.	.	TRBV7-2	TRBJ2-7	TGTGCCAGCAGCTTAGCAGCTAGCAGTTCCTACGAGCAGTACTTC	CASSLAASSSYEQYF
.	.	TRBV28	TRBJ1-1	TGTGCCAGCAGTTTATGGGGACGAACCTCAGCGAACACTGAAGCTTTCTTT	CASSLWGRTSANTEAFF
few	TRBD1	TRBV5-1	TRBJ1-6	TGCGCCAGCAGCTTGGACAGGGGTAGGGATTCACCCCTCCACTTT	CASSLDRGRDSPLHF
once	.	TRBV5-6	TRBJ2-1	TGTGCCAGCAGCTTGTTTGTCAATGAGCAGTTCTTC	CASSLFVNEQFF
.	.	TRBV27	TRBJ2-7	TGTGCCAGCAGTTTATCTTCCTTGACGGCGTCCTACGAGCAGTACTTC	CASSLSSLTASYEQYF
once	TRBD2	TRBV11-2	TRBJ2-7	TGTGCCAGCAGCTCCCAAGGGAGGGGAGAGCAGTACTTC	CASSSQGRGEQYF
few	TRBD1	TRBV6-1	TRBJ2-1	TGTGCCAGCAGGGCCGACAGGGAGCCCTACAATGAGCAGTTCTTC	CASRADREPYNEQFF
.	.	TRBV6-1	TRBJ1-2	TGTGCCAGCAGTGAAAGTGGAGGGGTAGGCAACTATGGCTACACCTTC	CASSESGGVGNYGYTF
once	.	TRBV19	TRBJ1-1	TGTGCCAGTAGTGGCCGGGCGAACCTGAACACTGAAGCTTTCTTT	CASSGRANLNTEAFF
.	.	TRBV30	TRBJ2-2	TGTGCCTGGAGTGGCGACCTTGTGCGAGGGGAGCTGTTTTTT	CAWSGDLVRGELFF
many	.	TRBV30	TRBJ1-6	TGTGCCTGGATGGGGGTCGGGGGACCCCTCCACTTT	CAWMGVGGPLHF
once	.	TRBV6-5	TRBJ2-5	TGTGCCAGCAGTGAGTCGTGGGGGCAAGAGACCCAGTACTTC	CASSESWGQETQYF
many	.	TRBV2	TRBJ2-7	TGTGCCAGCAGTGAAGCGGGGAGTACCTACGAGCAGTACTTC	CASSEAGSTYEQYF
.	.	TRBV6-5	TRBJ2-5	TGTGCCAGCAGTTACTCGAAGACGGGCGGACAAGAGACCCAGTACTTC	CASSYSKTGGQETQYF
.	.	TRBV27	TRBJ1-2	TGTGCCCCCCCCCACTATGGCTACACCTTC	CAPPHYGYTF
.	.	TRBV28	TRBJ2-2	TGTGCCAGCACCTTTGGGTCCAGGGACACCGGGGAGCTGTTTTTT	CASTFGSRDTGELFF
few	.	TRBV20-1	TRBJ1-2	TGCAGTGCCTGGAGAGCAAATGGCTACACCTTC	CSAWRANGYTF
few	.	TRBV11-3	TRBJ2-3	TGTGCCAGCAGCTCGGACGCCGAAATCAATACGCAGTATTTT	CASSSDAEINTQYF
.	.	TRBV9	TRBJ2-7	TGTGCCAGCAGCCCCCACCCAACGGACGAGCAGTACTTC	CASSPHPTDEQYF
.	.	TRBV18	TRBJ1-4	TGTGCCAGCTCACCAGGACGGCCTGCAACTAATGAAAAACTGTTTTTT	CASSPGRPATNEKLFF
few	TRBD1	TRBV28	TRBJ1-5	TGTGCCAGCAGACCGGGACAGCCCCATCAGCCCCAGCATTTT	CASRPGQPHQPQHF
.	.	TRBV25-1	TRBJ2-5	TGTGCCAGCAGTGAATTAGAGACCCAGTACTTC	CASSELETQYF
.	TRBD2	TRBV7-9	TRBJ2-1	TGTGCCAGCAGCTTAATGGGACTAGCGGGTAATGAGCAGTTCTTC	CASSLMGLAGNEQFF
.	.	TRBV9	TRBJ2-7	TGTGCCAGCAGCGTAGTGGGTAGCTCCTACGAGCAGTACTTC	CASSVVGSSYEQYF
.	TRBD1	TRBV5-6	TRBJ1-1	TGTGCCAGCAGCTGGGGGACAGGGATGATCACTGAAGCTTTCTTT	CASSWGTGMITEAFF
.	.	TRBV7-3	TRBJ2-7	TGTGCCAGCAGCTTACAAGGCGGCTACGAGCAGTACTTC	CASSLQGGYEQYF
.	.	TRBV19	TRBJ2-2	TGTGCCAGTAGTTTCGGGGGGCCCGGCGGGGAGCTGTTTTTT	CASSFGGPGGELFF
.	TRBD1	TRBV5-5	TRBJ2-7	TGTGCCAGCAGCACTACCGGGACAGGGAGCTACGAGCAGTACTTC	CASSTTGTGSYEQYF
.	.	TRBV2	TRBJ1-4	TGTGCCAGCAGTACCGGGACGGCTCATGGGGAACTGTTTTTT	CASSTGTAHGELFF
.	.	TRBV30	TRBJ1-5	TGTGCCTGGAGTGATGCAGATAATCAGCCCCAGCATTTT	CAWSDADNQPQHF
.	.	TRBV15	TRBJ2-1	TGTGCCACCAGCAGCTTACTGGGGAGCTCCTACAATGAGCAGTTCTTC	CATSSLLGSSYNEQFF
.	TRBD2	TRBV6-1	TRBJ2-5	TGTGCCAGCAGTCCTCCTAGCGGCCTAAGAGAGACCCAGTACTTC	CASSPPSGLRETQYF
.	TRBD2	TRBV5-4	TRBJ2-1	TGTGCCAGCAGCATCTCTAGCGGGGGGTACACCGAGCAGTTCTTC	CASSISSGGYTEQFF
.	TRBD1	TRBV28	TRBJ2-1	TGTGCCAGCAGGTTGGGACAGACCAATGAGCAGTTCTTC	CASRLGQTNEQFF
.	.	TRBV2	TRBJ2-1	TGTGCCAGCAGTGAGTTAAAGTTCGGTGAGCAGTTCTTC	CASSELKFGEQFF
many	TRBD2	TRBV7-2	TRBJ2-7	TGTGCCAGCAGCTTAGGGCTAGCGGGAGGTAGGGAGCAGTACTTC	CASSLGLAGGREQYF
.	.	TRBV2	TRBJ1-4	TGTGCCAGCAGAGTGGACTTAACTTGGGACGGTAATGAAAAACTGTTTTTT	CASRVDLTWDGNEKLFF
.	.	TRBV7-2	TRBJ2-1	TGTGCCAGCAGCTTAGGGTCGGGTTTATCCTACAATGAGCAGTTCTTC	CASSLGSGLSYNEQFF
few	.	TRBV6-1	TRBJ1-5	TGTGCCAGCAGGGCAGGTCCATATCAGCCCCAGCATTTT	CASRAGPYQPQHF
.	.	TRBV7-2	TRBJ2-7	TGTGCCAGCAGCCCCGGGCCAGGGTCGGACTACGAGCAGTACTTC	CASSPGPGSDYEQYF
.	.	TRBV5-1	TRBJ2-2	TGCGCCAGCAGACCTGACACTTCAGGCGGGGAGCTGTTTTTT	CASRPDTSGGELFF
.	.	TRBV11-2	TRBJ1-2	TGTGCCAGCAGCTTGTTACAGGGTTTGTCCGGCTACACCTTC	CASSLLQGLSGYTF
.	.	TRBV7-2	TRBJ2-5	TGTGCCAGCAGCTCACAAGGGACGGGGCAAGAGACCCAGTACTTC	CASSSQGTGQETQYF
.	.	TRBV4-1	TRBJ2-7	TGCGCCAGCAGCCCGATTCGTAAACGGGGGTTCCCGAGCTCCTACGAGCAGTACTTC	CASSPIRKRGFPSSYEQYF
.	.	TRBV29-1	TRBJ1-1	TGCAGCGTTGGGAGGGCCTTACCCCCCCCGAACACTGAAGCTTTCTTT	CSVGRALPPPNTEAFF
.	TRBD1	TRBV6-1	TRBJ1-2	TGTGCCAGCAGAGCCGGGACAGGAGGTGGCTACACCTTC	CASRAGTGGGYTF
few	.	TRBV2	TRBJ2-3	TGTGCCAGCGGCGTCAGGGCCACAGATACGCAGTATTTT	CASGVRATDTQYF
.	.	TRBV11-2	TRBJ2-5	TGTGCCAGCACCCCCGGGCACAGCCAAGAGACCCAGTACTTC	CASTPGHSQETQYF